Listed below are T cell receptor beta chains from one sample, sequenced in a study of blood T cell repertoires in COVID-19. Clones were read by immunoSEQ multiplex PCR, and TCRdb kept only the in-frame ones, dropping some. The table records roughly 200,000 clones, over 65% of them present only once. Sequencing was carried out using peripheral blood. The receptor source for this set is a person between 65 and 79 years old with COVID-19, enrolled during active disease. Both conserved end residues are trimmed from each CDR3. The order of the fields is J gene, V gene, CDR3 protein.

j_call: TRBJ2-1; v_call: TRBV3-1/TRBV3-2; cdr3_aa: ASSQDPGYNEQF
j_call: TRBJ2-6; v_call: TRBV18; cdr3_aa: ASSRDRGSGANVLT
j_call: TRBJ1-3; v_call: TRBV9; cdr3_aa: ASSALGGNSGNTIY
j_call: TRBJ2-2; v_call: TRBV19; cdr3_aa: ASSPLGTRRKAGELF
j_call: TRBJ1-4; v_call: TRBV6-5; cdr3_aa: ASGLGPTNEKLF
j_call: TRBJ1-1; v_call: TRBV7-3; cdr3_aa: ASSPTGRENTEAF
j_call: TRBJ1-2; v_call: TRBV10-3; cdr3_aa: AIRLDREITYGYT
j_call: TRBJ2-7; v_call: TRBV4-2; cdr3_aa: ASSQGNGVVQY
j_call: TRBJ2-7; v_call: TRBV10-3; cdr3_aa: AISESARTYEQY
j_call: TRBJ1-4; v_call: TRBV5-6; cdr3_aa: ASSLTGGTEKLF
j_call: TRBJ2-7; v_call: TRBV19; cdr3_aa: ASSRVADSSYEQY
j_call: TRBJ1-1; v_call: TRBV7-9; cdr3_aa: ASSFVNPTPTEAF
j_call: TRBJ2-7; v_call: TRBV7-8; cdr3_aa: ASSQGQVMIYEQY
j_call: TRBJ2-7; v_call: TRBV6-6; cdr3_aa: ASSYSPGQTYEQY
j_call: TRBJ1-4; v_call: TRBV19; cdr3_aa: ASSRTGTNEKLF
j_call: TRBJ2-3; v_call: TRBV5-5; cdr3_aa: ASSILSGVEDTQY
j_call: TRBJ1-3; v_call: TRBV5-5; cdr3_aa: ASSLGDIGGSGNTIY
j_call: TRBJ1-6; v_call: TRBV7-2; cdr3_aa: ASSALVGGSPLH
j_call: TRBJ1-5; v_call: TRBV19; cdr3_aa: ASSISPMAVYSNQPQH
j_call: TRBJ1-2; v_call: TRBV7-3; cdr3_aa: ASSLFSGEGYGYT
j_call: TRBJ1-2; v_call: TRBV15; cdr3_aa: ATSRATGYGYT
j_call: TRBJ2-1; v_call: TRBV7-9; cdr3_aa: ASSSHMDEQF
j_call: TRBJ2-2; v_call: TRBV6-5; cdr3_aa: ASNRQPNTGELF
j_call: TRBJ2-1; v_call: TRBV20-1; cdr3_aa: SPFSGAEQF
j_call: TRBJ1-2; v_call: TRBV7-8; cdr3_aa: ASSKETNYGYT
j_call: TRBJ2-7; v_call: TRBV5-6; cdr3_aa: ASSIGRLYEQY
j_call: TRBJ2-1; v_call: TRBV2; cdr3_aa: ARQAGAGYNEQF
j_call: TRBJ2-1; v_call: TRBV28; cdr3_aa: ASSPPGTRPYEQF
j_call: TRBJ2-2; v_call: TRBV5-4; cdr3_aa: ASSLGTALANTGELF
j_call: TRBJ2-5; v_call: TRBV5-6; cdr3_aa: ASSLGTLVIAETQY
j_call: TRBJ2-2; v_call: TRBV4-2; cdr3_aa: ASSLSSAGTGELF
j_call: TRBJ2-5; v_call: TRBV2; cdr3_aa: ASRQGAVLDKETQY
j_call: TRBJ1-1; v_call: TRBV10-3; cdr3_aa: AISTPQGNRF
j_call: TRBJ2-1; v_call: TRBV29-1; cdr3_aa: SVGRGERQQF
j_call: TRBJ2-2; v_call: TRBV6-6; cdr3_aa: ASIRDRANTGELF
j_call: TRBJ1-6; v_call: TRBV18; cdr3_aa: ASSPGQARALSSPLH
j_call: TRBJ1-2; v_call: TRBV9; cdr3_aa: ASSVTVGTHDGYT
j_call: TRBJ2-2; v_call: TRBV30; cdr3_aa: AWIRTGLVTGELF
j_call: TRBJ2-3; v_call: TRBV18; cdr3_aa: ASSPRRSTDTQY
j_call: TRBJ2-5; v_call: TRBV5-4; cdr3_aa: ASSPGTSGFKTQY
j_call: TRBJ2-4; v_call: TRBV15; cdr3_aa: ATSIRTGGAKNIQY
j_call: TRBJ2-3; v_call: TRBV5-5; cdr3_aa: ASSPGLFTDTQY
j_call: TRBJ1-2; v_call: TRBV14; cdr3_aa: ASSQFQGVGGYT
j_call: TRBJ2-3; v_call: TRBV7-8; cdr3_aa: ASSPITDTQY
j_call: TRBJ1-1; v_call: TRBV6-2/TRBV6-3; cdr3_aa: ASSYLGGGTEAF